This T cell receptor delta chain originates from a study of human gamma delta and Vdelta1 T cells. After removal of 4 bases from V and 0 bases from J, the junction contained 20 bases not matched to a gene. Germline CDR1 reads TSWWSYY; CDR2 reads QGS. The CDR3 length is 22 residues. TCRdb re-called the PCR reads through CATT. The data contain approximately 6,000 delta-chain clones, more than 9% of them seen just once; the ten biggest clones take up roughly 15%. The sequenced sample consisted of naive CD27+ Vdelta1 gamma-delta T cells from blood. This receptor was obtained from a human donor in good health. V gene TRDV1 combines with J gene TRDJ1; 13 positions agree with TRDD3. This CDR3 reads CALGARRYWGIRALGNTDKLIF. The CDR3 coding sequence is TGTGCTCTTGGGGCACGGCGGTACTGGGGGATACGCGCATTAGGCAACACCGATAAACTCATCTTT.